The rows below give T cell receptor beta chains drawn from one sample of a study of blood T cell repertoires in COVID-19. Libraries were prepared by immunoSEQ multiplex PCR; TCRdb keeps only in-frame clonotypes and omits some of them. The sample yields about 50,000 clones, around 89% seen once. Sequencing input: peripheral blood. Every receptor here comes from a human donor in a cohort sampled during active COVID-19. The CDR3 runs from the conserved cysteine through the conserved F or W. Each record gives: V gene, clone size, J gene, D gene, CDR3 DNA, CDR3 protein. D genes are given only for firm matches. Not all rows give a size; the values are once, few, many and, for expanded clones, a class.

>TRBV12-3/TRBV12-4|.|TRBJ1-1|.
TGTGCCAGCAGTTTAGTAGGACAGAGAGAAGCTTTCTTT
CASSLVGQREAFF
>TRBV5-1|.|TRBJ2-1|TRBD2
TGCGCCAGCAGCTTGGTACTAGCGGGAGCCGATGAGCAGTTCTTC
CASSLVLAGADEQFF
>TRBV12-3/TRBV12-4|.|TRBJ2-7|.
TGTGCCAGCAGCATCCAGGGGTCCTACGAGCAGTACTTC
CASSIQGSYEQYF
>TRBV4-2|.|TRBJ1-2|TRBD1
TGTGCCAGCAGCCAAGATCTTGTAGGGACAGGGGGCATCCACTATGGCTACACCTTC
CASSQDLVGTGGIHYGYTF
>TRBV4-1|.|TRBJ2-3|TRBD2
TGCGCCAGCAGCCGCACTAGCGGGGACGCAGATACGCAGTATTTT
CASSRTSGDADTQYF
>TRBV18|.|TRBJ2-7|.
TGTGCCAGCTCACGCGAGGTCTGGTCCTACGAGCAGTACTTC
CASSREVWSYEQYF
>TRBV6-2/TRBV6-3|.|TRBJ2-5|.
.
CASSFGEGVKETQYF
>TRBV27|.|TRBJ2-7|TRBD2
TGTGCCAGCAGTTTAAGGTGGGGGGGTCCCACCTACGAGCAGTACTTC
CASSLRWGGPTYEQYF
>TRBV4-1|.|TRBJ2-7|.
TGCGCCAGCAGCCAAGCCTTTCAGGGGATCGGGGGGGAGCAGTACTTC
CASSQAFQGIGGEQYF
>TRBV7-2|.|TRBJ1-5|.
TGTGCCAGCAGCTTGGTTCAGTCCAATCAGCCCCAGCATTTT
CASSLVQSNQPQHF
>TRBV9|.|TRBJ2-7|.
TGTGCCAGCAGCCCTCGCCTACTCCCTTACGAGCAGTACTTC
CASSPRLLPYEQYF
>TRBV30|.|TRBJ1-6|.
TGTGCCTGGAGCGTCGACAGCTCCTATAATTCACCCCTCCACTTT
CAWSVDSSYNSPLHF
>TRBV6-6|.|TRBJ2-5|TRBD1
TGTGCCAGCAGTTATACAGGGGGCCAAGAGACCCAGTACTTC
CASSYTGGQETQYF
>TRBV9|.|TRBJ2-7|.
TGTGCCAGCAGCCCAAGAGGAGAATACGAGCAGTACTTC
CASSPRGEYEQYF
>TRBV3-1/TRBV3-2|.|TRBJ1-1|.
TGTGCCAGCAGCCAAGGGAGGAACACTGAAGCTTTCTTT
CASSQGRNTEAFF
>TRBV7-2|.|TRBJ1-2|TRBD1
TGTGCCAGCAGCTTAGGGGGACAGGGGTCTCGTGGCTACACCTTC
CASSLGGQGSRGYTF
>TRBV10-3|.|TRBJ2-5|.
TGTGCCATCAGTGACCGAGACTTAAGCGGAGAGACCCAGTACTTC
CAISDRDLSGETQYF
>TRBV4-3|.|TRBJ2-1|TRBD1
TGCGCCAGCAGCCAGGACACAGGGGCGTATGAGCAGTTCTTC
CASSQDTGAYEQFF
>TRBV20-1|.|TRBJ1-2|.
TGCAGTGCCCTTTCCGATGGCTACACCTTC
CSALSDGYTF
>TRBV7-2|.|TRBJ2-1|TRBD2
TGTGCCAGCAGCTTATCTGGCGGGGGGGGCTTCAATGAGCAGTTCTTC
CASSLSGGGGFNEQFF
>TRBV30|.|TRBJ2-5|TRBD2
TGTGCCTGGATTCTAGGCGGGAGGGCCGAGGAGACCCAGTACTTC
CAWILGGRAEETQYF
>TRBV7-9|.|TRBJ1-2|TRBD1
TGTGCCAGCAGCCCTGGACAGGGCGACTATGGCTACACCTTC
CASSPGQGDYGYTF
>TRBV5-1|.|TRBJ1-1|.
TGCGCCAGCAGCTTTCAGGGTTCGGCCCGGAACACTGAAGCTTTCTTT
CASSFQGSARNTEAFF
>TRBV19|.|TRBJ1-1|TRBD1
TGTGCCAGTATGGGATTTCGGACAGGGGGCACTGAAGCTTTCTTT
CASMGFRTGGTEAFF
>TRBV5-1|.|TRBJ2-1|TRBD2
TGCGCCAGCAGCTTGGCATCGGGAGGGCCCAACAATGAGCAGTTCTTC
CASSLASGGPNNEQFF
>TRBV7-8|.|TRBJ1-5|TRBD1
TGTGCCAGCAGCTTAGACAGGGGGATTAATCAGCCCCAGCATTTT
CASSLDRGINQPQHF
>TRBV7-8|.|TRBJ2-5|TRBD2
TGTGCCAGCAGCTCAGGACTAGCGGGGGCAGGGAAAGAGACCCAGTACTTC
CASSSGLAGAGKETQYF
>TRBV6-2/TRBV6-3|once|TRBJ2-1|.
TGTGCCAGCAGTTCCGAAGGACAGTCACCCTACAATGAGCAGTTCTTC
CASSSEGQSPYNEQFF
>TRBV4-3|.|TRBJ2-3|TRBD1
TGCGCCAGCAGCCTCGAGGACAGGCTTAGCACAGATACGCAGTATTTT
CASSLEDRLSTDTQYF
>TRBV15|.|TRBJ2-7|.
TGTGCCACCAGCAGAGAACTTAACTACGAGCAGTACTTC
CATSRELNYEQYF
>TRBV5-1|.|TRBJ2-7|.
TGCGCCAGCAGCTTGGGTAGCGCCAGCAACTCCTACGAGCAGTACTTC
CASSLGSASNSYEQYF
>TRBV7-4|.|TRBJ1-4|.
TGTGCCAGCAGCTTAGGTGTGTCGGGGGTCAGTGAAAAACTGTTTTTT
CASSLGVSGVSEKLFF
>TRBV4-2|.|TRBJ2-5|TRBD2
TGTGCCAGCAGCTTCGGGACTAGCGTCGAGACCCAGTACTTC
CASSFGTSVETQYF
>TRBV4-3|.|TRBJ1-1|.
TGCGCCAGCAGCCAAGATTGGACACAGAACACTGAAGCTTTCTTT
CASSQDWTQNTEAFF
>TRBV7-2|.|TRBJ2-3|.
TGTGCCAGCAGCCCTCTAGCAGATACGCAGTATTTT
CASSPLADTQYF
>TRBV3-1/TRBV3-2|few|TRBJ2-1|TRBD2
TGTGCCAGCAGCCCCTATATGGCGGGGGGGCCCAATGAGCAGTTCTTC
CASSPYMAGGPNEQFF
>TRBV5-8|.|TRBJ1-3|.
TGTGCCAGCAGCTTGGGGTCAGGGCCCTCTGGAAACACCATATATTTT
CASSLGSGPSGNTIYF
>TRBV3-1/TRBV3-2|.|TRBJ2-2|.
TGTGCCAGCAGCCTTACTAGAACCGGGGAGCTGTTTTTT
CASSLTRTGELFF
>TRBV24-1|.|TRBJ2-7|TRBD2
TGTGCCACCAGTGACCGTGGGACTAGCGGGAGTCTTAACGAGCAGTACTTC
CATSDRGTSGSLNEQYF
>TRBV19|once|TRBJ2-5|.
TGTGCCAGTAGTATAGGGCAGGGAGGAGAGACCCAGTACTTC
CASSIGQGGETQYF
>TRBV4-2|once|TRBJ2-5|.
TGTGCCAGCAGCCTGGCCCAGGGGTCGGAAGAGACCCAGTACTTC
CASSLAQGSEETQYF
>TRBV10-3|.|TRBJ2-7|TRBD1
TGTGCCATCAGTCTGACAGGGTACGAGCAGTACTTC
CAISLTGYEQYF
>TRBV7-9|few|TRBJ1-2|.
TGTGCCAGCAGCCTCGGAGAGGGGGACGTCTATGGCTACACCTTC
CASSLGEGDVYGYTF
>TRBV29-1|.|TRBJ2-1|.
TGCAGCGTTGATTCCAGTTCCTACAATGAGCAGTTCTTC
CSVDSSSYNEQFF
>TRBV10-1|.|TRBJ2-7|.
TGCGCCAGCAGTGAGGCAGGGGACGTCTACGAGCAGTACTTC
CASSEAGDVYEQYF
>TRBV12-5|few|TRBJ2-1|.
TGTGCTAGTGGTTTGGTAGTGGGGAGCTCCTACAATGAGCAGTTCTTC
CASGLVVGSSYNEQFF
>TRBV5-4|.|TRBJ1-4|.
TGTGCCAGCAGCATGAAAACAGGGTATGATAATGAAAAACTGTTTTTT
CASSMKTGYDNEKLFF
>TRBV14|.|TRBJ2-7|.
TGTGCCAGCAGCCCCCGACAGGACTCCTACGAGCAGTACTTC
CASSPRQDSYEQYF
>TRBV6-5|.|TRBJ2-1|.
TGTGCCAGCAGCATCCGGGACACCAACAATGAGCAGTTCTTC
CASSIRDTNNEQFF
>TRBV15|few|TRBJ2-3|TRBD2
TGTGCCACCAGCAGGGGAAGGACTAGCGGAGGAGGTAGTACGCAGTATTTT
CATSRGRTSGGGSTQYF
>TRBV6-5|.|TRBJ2-7|.
TGTGCCAGCAGGCGGGCCTACGAGCAGTACTTC
CASRRAYEQYF
>TRBV11-3|.|TRBJ2-7|TRBD2
TGTGCCAGCAGCTTGGGGGGGGGAAAAGGGCAGTACTTC
CASSLGGGKGQYF
>TRBV13|.|TRBJ1-4|.
TGTGCCAGCAGCGGCCCGGGATCGGGCACGGGAAAACTGTTTTTT
CASSGPGSGTGKLFF
>TRBV5-6|.|TRBJ2-7|TRBD2
TGTGCCAGCAGCATCCCCTCACTAGCGGAACGGGAGCAGTACTTC
CASSIPSLAEREQYF
>TRBV7-3|once|TRBJ2-1|TRBD1
TGTGCCAGCAGCTTAGGACAGGGGACGGCTGAGCAGTTCTTC
CASSLGQGTAEQFF
>TRBV13|.|TRBJ1-5|TRBD1
TGTGCCAGCAGCTTGACAGGGTCCCATAATCAGCCCCAGCATTTT
CASSLTGSHNQPQHF
>TRBV18|.|TRBJ2-1|TRBD2
TGTGCCAGCTCACCAGTGGTAGCGGGAGGGATATCTCATGAGCAGTTCTTC
CASSPVVAGGISHEQFF
>TRBV11-2|.|TRBJ1-2|TRBD1
TGTGCCAGCAGCTTAGCAGGGGGTAGTGGCTACACCTTC
CASSLAGGSGYTF
>TRBV6-5|.|TRBJ1-1|TRBD1
TGTGCCAGCAGTTACACCGGACAGGGGGCTGAAGCTTTCTTT
CASSYTGQGAEAFF